This T cell receptor beta chain emerged from a study of T cell responses to AZD1222 COVID-19 vaccine. At the level of the study: Both about-4-week and about-12-week second-dose recipients were combined. Study-level points and caveats: The study reported that nearly half of spike-specific TCRs target unmutated variant regions. Compared with day 0, the breadth and depth of the Spike-specific TCR repertoire rose significantly after two doses of AZD1222. Mostly white British, mostly female donors; authors suggested clonal diversity may be underestimated.

The CDR3 length is 16 residues. V gave up 0 bases and J gave up 4 bases; unmatched junction bases: 9. Germline loops: CDR1 KGHSH, CDR2 LQKENI. Points on this clone: Its antigen is not identified.

Using immunoSEQ multiplex PCR, the repertoire was profiled, and TCRdb retains in-frame clones only, with some absent. The sample has 100,000 to 150,000 clones; roughly 90% are singletons. Sequences were derived from peripheral blood, sampled on day 0 of AZD1222 vaccination. The V gene is TRBV18, the J gene TRBJ2-7; TRBD1 matches 7 bases. This TCR was sampled from an adult in good health. CDR3: CASSPPDRADSYEQYF. CDR3 DNA: TGTGCCAGCTCACCACCCGACAGGGCCGATTCTTACGAGCAGTACTTC.